The T cell receptor (beta chain) under discussion was sequenced for a study of blood T cells in healthy people across ages. This clonotype was recorded many times. Each sample provided at least 5.5 micrograms of extracted total RNA. V shed 5 bases and J shed 6 bases, with 20 bases lying between them. From germline, CDR1 is SGHTA and CDR2 FQGTGA. The CDR3 runs 16 residues. The use of a sample-barcoded 5' primer and a J-beta primer mix characterized a second PCR of roughly 6 to 11 cycles. TCRdb reprocessed the 5' RACE reads with MiXCR, giving one entry per CDR3 protein. The repertoire has 500,000 to 700,000 distinct CDR3 sequences, 25% to 30% of them found once; the top ten carry around 14%.

The TCR sequence derives from a woman older than 75 in good health. V is TRBV7-3 and J is TRBJ2-1, with D perhaps TRBD1 or TRBD2 (5 bases each). The source material was blood. The CDR3 DNA follows: TGTGCCAGCAGCGCCCAGACCCGGCGAGGGGTCAATGAGCAGTTCTTC. This codes for CASSAQTRRGVNEQFF.